What follows is one T cell receptor beta chain and its context. This entry comes from a study of patients and donors after allogeneic stem cell transplantation. Each CDR3 protein is one row after TCRdb ran MiXCR on the RT-PCR reads. The data contain about 74,000 distinct CDR3 sequences, more than 25% of them singletons. This CDR3 contains 14 residues. Germline loops: CDR1 LNHDA, CDR2 SQIVND (reference sequence). V was pared by 5 bases and J by 3 bases, with 13 bases between. The gene calls are TRBV19 and TRBJ1-1; D call uncertain. The sample was blood, either unsorted or a sorted T cell fraction (not recorded which). This sequence originates from a human donor who was either an allogeneic HSCT recipient or a stem cell or donor lymphocyte infusion donor (not recorded which). It is not recorded whose cells these are; they may come from a transplant donor. This CDR3 reads CASSLFGLDTEAFF. CDR3 nucleotides: TGTGCCAGTAGTTTATTCGGTTTAGACACTGAAGCTTTCTTT.